The clone carrying this T cell receptor beta chain was counted between two and nine times. The data derive from a study of identical twins. TCRdb reanalysed the 5' RACE reads using MiXCR and keeps one entry per CDR3 protein. Among about 690,000 distinct CDR3 sequences listed, approximately 22% were seen once. The V and J ends lost 7 bases and 6 bases, in that order; junction bases with no gene match: 7. The CDR3 contains 15 residues. From germline, CDR1 is MNHEY and CDR2 SVGAGI. These data were likewise used in another study, on T cells expressing NK-cell markers. From that study: The TCR beta repertoires originated in sorted CD3+CD56+NKG2C+, CD3+CD56+NKG2C- and CD3+CD56-NKG2C+ T cells.

The origin of this receptor is a woman in her late teens or twenties in good health. The sample comprised PBMCs. The gene calls are TRBV6-5 and TRBJ2-3; 13 nucleotides line up with TRBD2. CDR3 nucleotides: TGTGCCAGCAAGATACTAGCGGGAGGGGATGATACGCAGTATTTT. It encodes CASKILAGGDDTQYF.